This T cell receptor (beta chain) was sequenced in a study of T cell repertoires in cytomegalovirus infection. Overall study: CMV epitopes in the study were HLA-C-restricted (recently identified) and HLA-B-restricted (well studied). It was the public TCR beta signatures that indicated both CMV infection and matching HLA type. Study-wide results and caveats: There were HLA-C-restricted CMV-specific TCR beta clonotypes dominating the ex vivo response. Cumulative frequency of public TCR beta families picked out carriers of CMV plus the relevant HLA.

This clonotype has only one observation. Its antigen is currently unknown. TCRdb fed the reads into MiXCR, producing one record per CDR3 protein. This sample has around 300,000 distinct CDR3 sequences, with around 20% found just once. The CDR3 has 14 amino acids. V was pared by 2 bases and J by 12 bases, with 7 bases of the junction left unmatched. J is TRBJ2-1 and V is TRBV12-3 or TRBV12-4, with 10 bases identical to TRBD2. The sequence derives from a human donor in good health (CMV status not recorded). Some clones in this sample may be carry-over from other donors' samples. Sample: cultured PBMCs, taken from culture after CMV antigen stimulation. Here the CDR3 reads CASSLRLAGVRQFF. Here the CDR3 DNA reads TGTGCCAGCAGTTTAAGGCTAGCGGGAGTAAGGCAGTTCTTC.